These T cell receptor beta chains were read from a single sample in a study of Graves' ophthalmopathy and Graves' hyperthyroidism. TCRdb passed the multiplex PCR reads through MiXCR, listing each CDR3 protein once. The sample shows 600,000 to 950,000 distinct CDR3 sequences, 40% of them seen only once. Sequenced: peripheral blood. The origin of the receptors is an adult man with Graves' ophthalmopathy. The CDR3 runs from the conserved cysteine through the conserved F or W. The D gene is left open where the match is weak.

cdr3_aa d_call j_call v_call
CASSLHYYISGANVLTF NA TRBJ2-6 TRBV25-1
CASSSTGTVVQETQYF NA TRBJ2-5 TRBV7-9
CAISPGSLDEQYF NA TRBJ2-7 TRBV10-3
CSAKEPGHSYGYTF NA TRBJ1-2 TRBV20-1
CATSSVRQGLNYGYTF TRBD1 TRBJ1-2 TRBV15
CASSGVAMNTEAFF NA TRBJ1-1 TRBV9
CASSLTGTSGEQYF TRBD2 TRBJ2-7 TRBV5-1
CASGLRGSYEQYF NA TRBJ2-7 TRBV6-6
CASSYSRSRTNEQYF NA TRBJ2-7 TRBV6-6
CASSLVLGNEKLFF NA TRBJ1-4 TRBV25-1
CASSPNPGTGGYGYTF TRBD1 TRBJ1-2 TRBV5-1
CAICSASGSGYTF NA TRBJ1-2 TRBV10-3
CASGNPTSGVGETQYF TRBD2 TRBJ2-5 TRBV19
CASSERGDRPNQPQHF TRBD1 TRBJ1-5 TRBV2
CAWTTQFYGYTF NA TRBJ1-2 TRBV7-9
CASRPYESGANVPTF NA TRBJ2-6 TRBV7-9
CSVELGTGRHGYTF TRBD1 TRBJ1-2 TRBV29-1